A single sample is the source of the 6 T cell receptor beta chains below, sequenced in a study of monozygotic twins with inflammatory bowel disease. TCRdb re-called the 5' RACE reads and shows each CDR3 protein once, DNA omitted. The listing records 420,000 or so distinct CDR3 sequences. Material: blood. The receptors come from a human donor with ulcerative colitis or Crohn's disease, or a healthy co-twin of an affected twin (not recorded which).

V is TRBV5-6 and J is TRBJ2-3. In germline, CDR1 is SGHDT, CDR2 YYEEEE. There are 14 residues in the CDR3. The CDR3 spells CASSAQDSADTQYF.

The J gene is TRBJ1-4, the V gene TRBV7-9; TCRdb's D call, TRBD1, is unchecked because there is no DNA. The CDR3 loop spans 15 amino acids. Germline values: CDR1 SEHNR, CDR2 FQNEAQ (reference sequence). This chain's CDR3 is CASNPGWGDNEKLFF.

V is TRBV10-3 and J is TRBJ2-5; TCRdb proposes TRBD1, but this gene call is untestable without DNA. The CDR3 contains 13 residues. Per the germline V gene, CDR1 is ENHRY and CDR2 is SYGVKD. CDR3 sequence: CAIITGSQETQYF.

The rearrangement uses TRBV5-1 and TRBJ2-1; the TRBD1 assignment by TCRdb is unverifiable without DNA. The V gene's germline CDR1 is SGHRS and CDR2 YFSETQ. The CDR3 consists of 17 residues. The CDR3 loop is CASSLGPQGASYNEQFF.

The chain uses TRBV5-1 and TRBJ1-2; TCRdb proposes TRBD1, but this gene call is untestable without DNA. Germline CDR1 reads SGHRS; CDR2 reads YFSETQ. This CDR3 contains 13 residues. CDR3 residues: CASTDRSNYGYTF.

The chain uses TRBV5-5 and TRBJ2-7; the TCRdb call, TRBD1, lacks DNA for checking. CDR3 length: 15 residues. Per the germline V gene, CDR1 is SGHKS and CDR2 is YYEKEE (reference sequence). CDR3 amino acids: CASSLGIGGSYEQYF.